The 15 T cell receptor beta chains listed next were all sequenced from one sample in a study of regulatory T cells in long-lasting Graves disease. Library construction for TCR beta used iRepertoire HTBI primers and Arm-PCR of CDR3 regions. One entry per CDR3 protein, called by TCRdb with MiXCR from the multiplex PCR reads. This sample yields some 500,000 distinct CDR3 sequences, of which 15% to 20% are seen a single time; roughly 25% belongs to the top ten. Time point noted: newly diagnosed GD, antithyroid drugs for less than 3 months. Extracted RNA from PBMCs served as the source of the TCR library. The data also belong to a second study, concerning T cells in Graves' hyperthyroidism and ophthalmopathy.

The material sequenced was peripheral blood mononuclear cells (PBMCs), taken at new diagnosis, from a patient treated with antithyroid drugs. The source of these receptors is a woman aged 35-65 years with Graves disease.

The rearrangement joins TRBV19 to TRBJ1-1; no clear D gene. Germline values: CDR1 LNHDA, CDR2 SQIVND (reference sequence). V gave up 7 bases and J gave up 1 base, with 10 bases separating them. CDR3 length equals 13 residues. DNA for the CDR3: TGTGCCAGTAAGTTGGGCCAGAACACTGAAGCTTTCTTT. Its protein product is CASKLGQNTEAFF.

This clonotype was found once. The chain has TRBV12-3 or TRBV12-4 and TRBJ2-3; possibly TRBD1 for D (6 bases). V gave up 6 bases and J gave up 1 base, with 11 bases separating them. This CDR3 has 14 amino acids. The DNA of the CDR3 is TGTGCCAGCAGGGACAGCTCGGGCACAGATACGCAGTATTTT. Protein sequence: CASRDSSGTDTQYF.

At least ten counts were recorded for this clonotype. This chain links TRBV5-1 with TRBJ2-1, with D possibly being TRBD2 (7 bases). CDR1 and CDR2 (germline): SGHRS, YFSETQ. The CDR3 contains 15 residues. Trimming took 0 bases from V and 8 from J, leaving 15 bases between them. Here the CDR3 reads CASSLAASGGDEQFF. Written as DNA, the CDR3 is TGCGCCAGCAGCTTGGCAGCGTCGGGGGGCGATGAGCAGTTCTTC.

In this sample, this clonotype turned up a few times. The chain has TRBV19 and TRBJ1-1; D not resolved. This CDR3 is built from 15 residues. The V and J ends lost 5 bases and 4 bases respectively, with 17 bases between them. Germline CDR1 reads LNHDA; CDR2 reads SQIVND (reference sequence). In nucleotides, the CDR3 is TGTGCCAGTAGTCCCCTGGTTAGTGGGCCCACTGAAGCTTTCTTT. Translating gives CASSPLVSGPTEAFF.

This clonotype occurred a few times. The genes are TRBV7-9 and TRBJ2-1; D is perhaps TRBD2 (6 bases). Trimming removed 0 bases from V and 9 bases from J, with 12 bases in between. CDR3 length: 14 amino acids. CDR1 is SEHNR and CDR2 is FQNEAQ in the germline V gene (reference sequence). CDR3 sequence: CASSLAGGVGEQFF. The CDR3 DNA is TGTGCCAGCAGCTTAGCGGGGGGAGTGGGTGAGCAGTTCTTC.

This clonotype was observed a few times. The chain is built from TRBV2 and TRBJ2-7; D remains unclear. CDR3 length: 14 residues. CDR1 SNHLY and CDR2 FYNNEI come from the germline V gene. V lost 5 bases and J lost 0, with 11 bases in between. The CDR3 is CASSSVGPSYEQYF. CDR3 bases: TGTGCCAGCAGTTCCGTGGGTCCCTCCTACGAGCAGTACTTC.

This clonotype was observed many times. The chain combines TRBV28 with TRBJ2-1; the D is unclear. Germline values: CDR1 MDHEN, CDR2 SYDVKM. The length of the CDR3 is 13 residues. Trimming pared 4 bases from V and 5 bases from J, leaving 9 bases between. As DNA, the CDR3 is TGTGCCAGCAGTTCGGGCAGAAACAATGAGCAGTTCTTC. The encoded protein is CASSSGRNNEQFF.

Only a few counts were recorded for this clonotype. As DNA, the CDR3 is TGTGCCAGCAGCCAAGGACAGGCCTCTGGCTACACCTTC. It yields the protein CASSQGQASGYTF. The V call is TRBV6-1, the J call TRBJ1-2; 7 positions match TRBD1. The germline gives CDR1 MNHNS, CDR2 SASEGT. CDR3 length equals 13 residues. Germline trimming cut 6 bases from V and 7 bases from J; bases unmatched to any gene: 8.

This clonotype was seen many times. The gene calls are TRBV15 and TRBJ1-5; the D is unclear. The CDR3 has 12 amino acids. Germline CDR1 reads LNHNV; CDR2 reads YYDKDF (reference sequence). The V end lost 4 bases, the J end lost 6 bases, and 7 bases lay between the germline ends. The CDR3, as DNA: TGTGCCACCAGCATAGATAGTCAGCCCCAGCATTTT. As protein: CATSIDSQPQHF. The full variable domain, in which reference TRBV15 and TRBJ1-5 provide the parts outside the CDR3, is DAMVIQNPRYQVTQFGKPVTLSCSQTLNHNVMYWYQQKSSQAPKLLFHYYDKDFNNEADTPDNFQSRRPNTSFCFLDIRSPGLGDTAMYLCATSIDSQPQHFGDGTRLSIL.

This clonotype came up many times. V and J are TRBV3-1 and TRBJ1-2; D may be TRBD1 (6 bases). The CDR3 has 13 residues. V was cut by 0 bases and J by 7 bases, with 9 bases left in between. CDR1 is LGHDT, CDR2 YNNKEL, per germline (reference sequence). The CDR3, as DNA: TGTGCCAGCAGCCAAGAGGGGGGCAGTGGCTACACCTTC. Its protein is CASSQEGGSGYTF.

Regarding this clonotype: A much larger clonotype is one base distant, so this may be a read error. The rearrangement joins TRBV7-8 to TRBJ2-3; TRBD1 aligns across 8 bases. Germline CDR1 and CDR2: SGHVS and FQNEAQ. The CDR3 sequence is 15 residues long. With V trimmed by 2 bases and J by 3 bases, 4 bases remained unmatched. DNA of the CDR3: TGTGCCAGCAGCTTACCCCGACAGGGGACAGATACGCAGTATTTT. This translates into CASSLPRQGTDTQYF.

This clonotype was seen a few times. In DNA form, the CDR3 reads TGCAGTGCTAGGGGACAGGGAAACTCTGGGGCCAACGTCCTGACTTTC. This sequence encodes CSARGQGNSGANVLTF. The chain employs TRBV20-1 and TRBJ2-6; TRBD1 agrees at 9 bases. Trimming removed 3 bases from V and 0 bases from J; junction bases left unmatched: 3. In germline, CDR1 is DFQATT, CDR2 SNEGSKA (reference sequence). The CDR3 sequence is 16 residues long.

This clonotype was detected many times. V usage is TRBV7-2 and J usage is TRBJ1-5, with a weak D call TRBD1 (5 bases). Per germline, CDR1 SGHTA and CDR2 FQGNSA. The CDR3 has 15 residues. The V and J ends lost 1 base and 0 bases respectively, with 7 bases between them. The CDR3 region has the DNA TGTGCCAGCAGCTTAGGAGGGGTTAGCAATCAGCCCCAGCATTTT. Translating gives CASSLGGVSNQPQHF.

The sample holds many counts of this clonotype. The chain carries TRBV6-1 and TRBJ2-5, with a possible D match to TRBD2 (6 bases). In germline, CDR1 is MNHNS, CDR2 SASEGT. The CDR3 totals 13 residues. V was pared by 6 bases and J by 5 bases, with 13 bases between. The CDR3 loop is CASRSSGRETQYF. The CDR3 DNA reads TGTGCCAGCAGGAGCTCAGGGAGGGAGACCCAGTACTTC.

This clonotype came up a few times. V usage is TRBV5-1 and J usage is TRBJ1-2; possible D gene TRBD1, 5 bases. With 0 bases removed from V and 4 bases from J, the gap between germline ends came to 10 bases. The CDR3 runs to 14 residues. Germline CDR1 SGHRS, CDR2 YFSETQ. The CDR3 sequence: CASSLDTGPYGYTF. CDR3 nucleotides: TGCGCCAGCAGCTTGGATACGGGACCCTATGGCTACACCTTC.